This paragraph covers one TCR beta chain sequence. The data derive from a study of blood T cell repertoires in COVID-19. In the study overall: PBMCs, B-cell-depleted T cells, or T cells were the source of the cDNA or gDNA that made up the material.

This CDR3 has 16 residues. With 1 base removed from V and 4 bases from J, the gap between germline ends came to 16 bases. Germline CDR1 MGHRA, CDR2 YSYEKL. Clones were sequenced by immunoSEQ multiplex PCR, and TCRdb holds only the in-frame ones, with some missing. The sample yields around 70,000 clones, roughly nine tenths seen once. This clonotype originated in a man aged 45-65 years with acute or convalescent COVID-19. Sequences were obtained from peripheral blood. This chain joins TRBV4-1 and TRBJ1-1; D is uncertain. The CDR3 coding sequence is TGCGCCAGCAGCCAAGGTATGGCTCAGTTTTTCACTGAAGCTTTCTTT. This codes for CASSQGMAQFFTEAFF.